This passage covers 11 T cell receptor beta chains from one sample sequenced in a study of shared clonotypes between healthy human individuals. Sequencing was performed with immunoSEQ multiplex PCR; in TCRdb, only in-frame clones are kept and a portion is missing. The sample has around 2,000,000 clones, roughly 95% seen once. Terminally differentiated effector memory CD45RA+ cells were excluded from the naive CD8 cells, which were CD45RO-negative and positively selected for CCR7. Sequencing was carried out using naive CD8+ T cells sorted from blood. The receptors shown here come from a young man in good health.

This sequence joins TRBV25-1 and TRBJ2-7, with D tentatively TRBD2 (6 bases). Trimming stripped 4 bases from V and 2 bases from J, with 9 bases between. From germline, CDR1 is MGHDK and CDR2 SYGVNS. The CDR3 has 13 residues. The CDR3 region is CASSAGDPYEQYF. CDR3 nucleotide sequence: TGTGCCAGCAGTGCGGGGGATCCCTACGAGCAGTACTTC.

This clone was counted a single time. The chain is built from TRBV15 and TRBJ2-3; possibly TRBD1 for D (6 bases). From germline, CDR1 is LNHNV and CDR2 YYDKDF (reference sequence). The length of the CDR3 is 18 residues. Trimming shortened V by 1 base and J by 4 bases, and 21 bases separated the two germline ends. The CDR3 spells CATSRGPHPGRGPDTQYF. CDR3 DNA sequence: TGTGCCACCAGCAGAGGCCCGCATCCCGGCAGGGGCCCAGATACGCAGTATTTT.

There are a few counts of this clone. V usage is TRBV5-4 and J usage is TRBJ2-7, with D possibly being TRBD2 (5 bases). CDR3 length: 13 residues. Germline V gene lookup returns CDR1 SGHNT and CDR2 YYREEE (reference sequence). V shed 0 bases and J shed 2 bases, with 6 bases lying between them. The chain's CDR3 is CASSLVEAYEQYF. For the CDR3, the DNA is TGTGCCAGCAGCTTGGTGGAGGCCTACGAGCAGTACTTC. The whole variable domain, remainder taken from reference TRBV5-4 and TRBJ2-7, is ETGVTQSPTHLIKTRGQQVTLRCSSQSGHNTVSWYQQALGQGPQFIFQYYREEENGRGNFPPRFSGLQFPNYSSELNVNALELDDSALYLCASSLVEAYEQYFGPGTRLTVT.

The chain uses TRBV7-6 and TRBJ2-1; D ambiguous. The germline V gene encodes CDR1 SGHVS and CDR2 FNYEAQ. The CDR3 runs 13 residues. Trimming shortened V by 1 base and J by 9 bases, and 10 bases separated the two germline ends. CDR3 in amino acids: CASSLVGESEQFF. The CDR3 DNA follows: TGTGCCAGCAGCTTAGTGGGCGAGAGTGAGCAGTTCTTC.

The chain recombines TRBV6-1 with TRBJ1-5; 7 bases match TRBD1. Germline-derived CDR1 and CDR2 are MNHNS and SASEGT. J lost 0 bases, V lost 5 bases, and 4 bases had no gene match. This CDR3 spans 15 amino acids. The CDR3 is CASSMTGFSNQPQHF. Here the CDR3 DNA reads TGTGCCAGCAGTATGACAGGGTTTAGCAATCAGCCCCAGCATTTT.

The gene calls are TRBV29-1 and TRBJ1-2; D not resolved. The CDR3 has 13 amino acids. V lost 2 bases and J 4 bases, leaving 11 bases between the germline ends. CDR1 is SQVTM and CDR2 is ANQGSEA in the germline V gene. In nucleotides, the CDR3 is TGCAGCGTTGAAAGGGAAGGGAGCTATGGCTACACCTTC. Amino acids: CSVEREGSYGYTF.

The chain recombines TRBV4-1 with TRBJ2-1, with D uncertain. Germline V CDR1 and CDR2: MGHRA, YSYEKL. The germline V and J ends were trimmed by 0 bases and 5 bases, with 11 bases remaining between them. The CDR3 contains 15 residues. The CDR3: CASSQDPVDNNEQFF. CDR3 coding DNA: TGCGCCAGCAGCCAAGATCCGGTAGACAACAATGAGCAGTTCTTC.

The rearrangement uses TRBV5-1 and TRBJ2-4; 13 nucleotides align to TRBD2. The CDR3 extends over 21 amino acids. The V and J ends lost 0 bases and 0 bases, in that order; junction bases with no gene match: 12. Per germline, CDR1 SGHRS and CDR2 YFSETQ. In nucleotides, the CDR3 is TGCGCCAGCAGCTTGGGGACCCCGGGACTAGCGGGATGGGGAGCCAAAAACATTCAGTACTTC. Amino acid sequence: CASSLGTPGLAGWGAKNIQYF.

This chain links TRBV6-1 with TRBJ2-2; 7 positions agree with TRBD1. CDR1 is MNHNS and CDR2 is SASEGT in the germline V gene. V gave up 4 bases and J gave up 4 bases; unmatched junction bases: 0. The CDR3 contains 13 residues. CDR3 DNA: TGTGCCAGCAGTGGACAGGGCACCGGGGAGCTGTTTTTT. Residues: CASSGQGTGELFF.

The chain employs TRBV20-1 and TRBJ2-5; 9 nucleotides match TRBD2. The J call is doubtful: the DNA matches TRBJ2-7 better. Germline V lookup: CDR1 DFQATT, CDR2 SNEGSKA (reference sequence). The CDR3 runs 11 residues. The CDR3 spells CSAAGGHEQYF. CDR3 bases: TGCAGTGCAGCGGGGGGCCACGAGCAGTACTTC.

This chain links TRBV7-8 with TRBJ1-5; D is unresolved. The V end lost 5 bases, the J end lost 0 bases, and 20 bases lay between the germline ends. Looked up from germline, CDR1 is SGHVS and CDR2 is FQNEAQ. This CDR3 spans 18 amino acids. CDR3 sequence reads: CASSPGGGMGNSNQPQHF. CDR3 DNA sequence: TGTGCCAGCAGCCCAGGAGGCGGGATGGGGAATAGCAATCAGCCCCAGCATTTT.